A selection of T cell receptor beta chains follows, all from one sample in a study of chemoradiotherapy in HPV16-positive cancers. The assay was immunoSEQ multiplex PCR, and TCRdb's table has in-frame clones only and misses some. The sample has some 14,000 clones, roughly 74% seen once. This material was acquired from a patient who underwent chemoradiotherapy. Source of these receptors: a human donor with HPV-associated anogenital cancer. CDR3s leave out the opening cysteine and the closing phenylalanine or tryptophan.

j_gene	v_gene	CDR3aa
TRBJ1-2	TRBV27	ASGWWSGYT
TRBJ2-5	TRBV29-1	SAGTRETQY
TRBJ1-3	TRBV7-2	ASSLGPSGNTIY
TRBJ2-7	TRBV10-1	ASQTSGSAEQY
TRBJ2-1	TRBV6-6	ASGKGLAIYNEQF
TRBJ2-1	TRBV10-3	AISDPGQYNEQF
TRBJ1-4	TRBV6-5	ASSYSGEKLF
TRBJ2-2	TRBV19	ASSSGSVAGELF
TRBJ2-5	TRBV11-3	ASSKRQGPLGETQY
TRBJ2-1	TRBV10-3	AIRAWGDEQF
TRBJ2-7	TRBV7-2	ASSLLTEGYEQY
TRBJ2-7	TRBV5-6	ASSFRGNYEQY
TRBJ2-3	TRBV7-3	ASSPQGGTSTDTQY
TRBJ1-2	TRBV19	ASSIAGQVAAHYGYT
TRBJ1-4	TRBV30	AWGGSRNEKLF
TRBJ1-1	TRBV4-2	ASSQVIPLEGTEAF
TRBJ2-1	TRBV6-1	ASSGGDGFSYNEQF
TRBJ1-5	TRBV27	ASSSDLRQGGQPQH
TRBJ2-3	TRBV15	ATSITGGTDTQY
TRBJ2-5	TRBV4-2	ASSLVMEETQY
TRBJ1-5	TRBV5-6	ASSLVHTQPQH
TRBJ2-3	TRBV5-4	ASSSGPGTSGTSTDTQY
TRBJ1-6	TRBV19	ASSSTGTGVFPLH
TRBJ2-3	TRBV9	ASSGNSHTDTQY
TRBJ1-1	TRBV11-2	ASSLVVDTEAF
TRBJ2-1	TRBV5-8	ASSPGERQYNEQF
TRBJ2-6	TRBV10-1	ASSPDRSSGANVLT
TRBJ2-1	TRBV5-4	ASSLDYAGTEDNEQF
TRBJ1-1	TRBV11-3	ASSPRVKEAF
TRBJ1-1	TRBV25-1	ASSEYEKAF
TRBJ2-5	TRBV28	ASSTSEETQY
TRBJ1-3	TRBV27	ASGPYRGGNTIY
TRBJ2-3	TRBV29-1	SVEGGRGADTQY
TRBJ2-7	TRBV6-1	ASSDPGYEQY
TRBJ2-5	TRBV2	ASSTRDTLQETQY
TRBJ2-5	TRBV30	AWSERLAGQETQY
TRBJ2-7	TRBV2	ASSEGTSGFSYEQY
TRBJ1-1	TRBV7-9	ASSFTEFTEAF
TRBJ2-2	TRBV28	ASSLQGGFTGELF
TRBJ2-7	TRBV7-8	ASSLDAGREQY
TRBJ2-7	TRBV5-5	ASSLGTGTYEQY
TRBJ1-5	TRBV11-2	ASSFKGNQPQH
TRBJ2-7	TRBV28	ASGRGGTSGSYEQY
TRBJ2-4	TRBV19	ASSSGGTKNIQY
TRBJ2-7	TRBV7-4	ASSLNVSGAYHYEQY
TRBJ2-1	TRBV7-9	ASSLVGSGSLNEQF
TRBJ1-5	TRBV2	ASDGGDRYQPQH
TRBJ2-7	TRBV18	ASSLGTGGGGIYEQY
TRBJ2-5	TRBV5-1	ASSLTGGATETQY
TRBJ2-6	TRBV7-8	ASSSRDSRASGANVLT